This T cell receptor (beta chain) was identified during a study of human T cells and chemical hapten exposure. Time point defined: patch test 2, 6 weeks after DPC sensitization. Treatment: therapeutic diphenylcyclopropenone sensitization with weekly scalp DPC. There are 15 residues in the CDR3. Germline lookup yields CDR1 MNHNY and CDR2 SVGAGI (reference sequence). J lost 4 bases, V lost 6 bases, and 9 bases had no gene match. TCRdb reprocessed the RACE reads via MiXCR and lists one record per CDR3 protein. The sample lists approximately 350,000 distinct CDR3 sequences; about 6% were seen once. The chain carries TRBV6-6 and TRBJ2-3; 8 bases map to TRBD2. The source was whole blood, collected in connection with sensitization to the hapten diphenylcyclopropenone (DPC). This receptor was obtained from a woman aged 18-35 years with alopecia areata. Some clones in this sample may be carry-over from other donors' samples. The CDR3 DNA follows: TGTGCCAGCAGACGGGAGGGAGCTGGTCCAGATACGCAGTATTTT. Its protein is CASRREGAGPDTQYF.